What follows describes a single T cell receptor beta chain. This sample is drawn from a study of T cell clones after liver transplantation. J lost 4 bases, V lost 0 bases, and 2 bases had no gene match. Germline V gene sequence: CDR1 SGHTS, CDR2 YDEGEE. This CDR3 region has 14 residues. CD3+CD4+ and CD3+CD8+ cells were FACS-sorted from thawed unstimulated PBMCs. Repertoires were generated with immunoSEQ multiplex PCR, while TCRdb's copy carries only in-frame clones and drops some. The sample includes around 60,000 clones, about two thirds of them seen just once. The J gene is TRBJ2-7, the V gene TRBV5-8, with 9 bases lining up with TRBD1. This receptor was identified in a human donor who received a liver transplant. The sample was CD4+ T cells from blood, taken before liver transplant. The CDR3 DNA reads as TGTGCCAGCAGCTTGGGACAGGGGGTGTACGAGCAGTACTTC. Its protein is CASSLGQGVYEQYF. Complete variable domain (other parts from reference TRBV5-8 and TRBJ2-7): EAGVTQSPTHLIKTRGQQATLRCSPISGHTSVYWYQQALGLGLQFLLWYDEGEERNRGNFPPRFSGRQFPNYSSELNVNALELEDSALYLCASSLGQGVYEQYFGPGTRLTVT.